This T cell receptor (beta chain) was retrieved from a study of blood T cell repertoires in COVID-19. Looking at the study overall: PBMCs, B-cell-depleted T cells, or T cells provided the cDNA or gDNA that made up the material.

The CDR3 extends over 17 amino acids. V lost 0 bases, J lost 2 bases, and 11 bases lay in between. Germline V gene data show CDR1 as MNHNS and CDR2 as SASEGT. Sequencing was performed with immunoSEQ multiplex PCR; in TCRdb, only in-frame clones are kept and a portion is missing. The table shows nearly 200,000 clones, with less than 90% occurring only once. The chain recombines TRBV6-1 with TRBJ2-6; possibly TRBD1 for D (5 bases). Source material: peripheral blood. This clonotype originated in a human donor in a cohort sampled during active COVID-19. DNA for the CDR3: TGTGCCAGCAGTGAAGCGGGCAGGGCGGCTGGGGCCAACGTCCTGACTTTC. This translates into CASSEAGRAAGANVLTF.